This T cell receptor beta chain was recorded in a study of T cell repertoires in cytomegalovirus infection. Study information: Public TCR beta signature analysis indicated the presence of both CMV infection and matching HLA type. Notes on the study in general: The ex vivo response was dominated by HLA-C-restricted CMV-specific TCR beta clonotypes.

This clonotype was found many times. Its target is not known. Germline V CDR1 and CDR2: DFQATT, SNEGSKA (reference sequence). V lost 0 bases, J lost 3 bases, and 1 base stayed unmatched. There are 16 residues in the CDR3. TCRdb independently ran MiXCR on the reads; one entry per CDR3 protein. The profile shows about 680,000 distinct CDR3 sequences, more than 20% of them singletons. This clonotype originated in a human donor in good health (CMV status not recorded). Some clones in this sample may be carry-over from other donors' samples. Sequenced material: CD8+ T cells from PBMCs. The chain has TRBV20-1 and TRBJ2-2, with 13 bases that match TRBD2. The CDR3 DNA follows: TGCAGTGCTAGAGATGGGACTAGCGGGGACACCGGGGAGCTGTTTTTT. Translation: CSARDGTSGDTGELFF.